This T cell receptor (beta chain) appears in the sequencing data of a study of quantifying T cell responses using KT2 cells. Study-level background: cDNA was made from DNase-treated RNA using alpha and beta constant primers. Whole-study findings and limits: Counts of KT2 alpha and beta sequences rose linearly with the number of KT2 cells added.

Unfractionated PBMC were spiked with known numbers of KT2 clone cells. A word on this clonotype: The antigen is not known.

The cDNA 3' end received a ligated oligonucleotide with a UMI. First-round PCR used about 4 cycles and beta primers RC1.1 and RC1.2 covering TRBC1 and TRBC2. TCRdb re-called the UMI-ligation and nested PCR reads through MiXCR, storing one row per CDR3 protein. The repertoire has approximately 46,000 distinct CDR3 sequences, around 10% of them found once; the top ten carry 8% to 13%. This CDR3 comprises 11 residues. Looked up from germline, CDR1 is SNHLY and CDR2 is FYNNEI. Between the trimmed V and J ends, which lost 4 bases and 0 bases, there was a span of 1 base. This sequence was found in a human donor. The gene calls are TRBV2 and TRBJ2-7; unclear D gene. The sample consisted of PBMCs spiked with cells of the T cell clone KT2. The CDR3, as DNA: TGTGCCAGCAGTGGCTCCTACGAGCAGTACTTC. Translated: CASSGSYEQYF.